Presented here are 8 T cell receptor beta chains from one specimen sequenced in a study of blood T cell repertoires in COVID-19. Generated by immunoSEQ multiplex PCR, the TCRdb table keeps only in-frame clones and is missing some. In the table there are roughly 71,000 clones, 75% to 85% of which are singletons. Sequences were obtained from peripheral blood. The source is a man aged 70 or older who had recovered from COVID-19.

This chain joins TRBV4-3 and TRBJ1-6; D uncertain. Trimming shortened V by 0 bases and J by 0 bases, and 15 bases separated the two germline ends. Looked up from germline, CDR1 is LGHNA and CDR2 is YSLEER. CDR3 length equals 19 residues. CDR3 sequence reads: CASSQDAPGRSSYNSPLHF. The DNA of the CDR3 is TGCGCCAGCAGCCAAGATGCGCCAGGAAGAAGCTCCTATAATTCACCCCTCCACTTT.

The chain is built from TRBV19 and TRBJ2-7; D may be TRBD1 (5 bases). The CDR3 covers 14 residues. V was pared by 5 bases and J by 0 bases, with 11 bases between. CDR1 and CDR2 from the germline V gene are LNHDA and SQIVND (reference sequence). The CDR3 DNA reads TGTGCCAGTAGTCGACAGATTACCTCCTACGAGCAGTACTTC. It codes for CASSRQITSYEQYF.

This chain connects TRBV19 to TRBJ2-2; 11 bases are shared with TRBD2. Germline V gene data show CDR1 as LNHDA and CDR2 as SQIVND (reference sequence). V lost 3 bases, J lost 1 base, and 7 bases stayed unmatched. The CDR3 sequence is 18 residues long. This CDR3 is CASSIFGTSGKNTGELFF. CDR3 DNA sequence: TGTGCCAGTAGTATCTTCGGGACTAGCGGAAAGAACACCGGGGAGCTGTTTTTT.

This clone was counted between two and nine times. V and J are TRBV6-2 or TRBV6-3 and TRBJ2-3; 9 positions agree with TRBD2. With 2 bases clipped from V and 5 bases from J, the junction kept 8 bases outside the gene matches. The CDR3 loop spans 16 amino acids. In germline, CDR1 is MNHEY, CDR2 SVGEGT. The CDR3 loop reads CASSYGIVAGEDTQYF. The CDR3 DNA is TGTGCCAGCAGTTACGGCATCGTAGCGGGAGAAGATACGCAGTATTTT.

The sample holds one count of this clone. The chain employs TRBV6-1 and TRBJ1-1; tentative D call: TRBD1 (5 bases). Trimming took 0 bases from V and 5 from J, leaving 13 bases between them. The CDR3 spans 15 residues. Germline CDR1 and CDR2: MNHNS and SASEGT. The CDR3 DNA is TGTGCCAGCAGTGAAGCGTCGGGGGTGTGGACTGAAGCTTTCTTT. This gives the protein CASSEASGVWTEAFF.

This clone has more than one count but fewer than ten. The CDR3 DNA reads as TGTGCCAGTAGTATAGATCAGGGGGACGAAGGGGCTTTCTTT. This gives the protein CASSIDQGDEGAFF. The chain joins TRBV19 to TRBJ1-1, with 7 bases fitting TRBD1. There are 14 residues in the CDR3. Trimming cost V 0 bases and J 11 bases; bases outside gene matches: 9. In germline, CDR1 is LNHDA, CDR2 SQIVND (reference sequence).

CDR3 protein: CASSQGTSGSNEQFF. CDR3 in DNA: TGTGCCAGCAGCCAAGGGACTAGCGGGAGTAATGAGCAGTTCTTC. The chain has TRBV3-1 (or the pseudogene TRBV3-2) and TRBJ2-1; TRBD2 matches at 13 bases. This CDR3 contains 15 residues. Per germline, CDR1 LGHDT and CDR2 YNNKEL (reference sequence). Unmatched junction bases numbered 1, after V lost 1 base and J lost 7 bases.

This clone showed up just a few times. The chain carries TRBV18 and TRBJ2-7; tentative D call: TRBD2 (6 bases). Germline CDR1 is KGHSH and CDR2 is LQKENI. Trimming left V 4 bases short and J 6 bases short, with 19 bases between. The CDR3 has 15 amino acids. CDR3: CASSLGASGDSEQYF. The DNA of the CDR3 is TGTGCCAGCTCACTCGGGGCTTCTGGGGACTCCGAGCAGTACTTC.